The entry that follows covers one TCR beta chain sequence. Its matching antigen is unknown. Other nucleotide sequences from this sample produce the same CDR3. This entry comes from a study of shared clonotypes between healthy human individuals. General study points: Rarefaction analysis demonstrated incomplete sorted-subset sequencing notwithstanding large depth. In this cohort, only blood was sampled, and tissue repertoires likely differ.

Clones were read by immunoSEQ multiplex PCR, and TCRdb kept only the in-frame ones, dropping some. Of around 1.4 million clones listed, around 98.5% are singletons. This clonotype was obtained from a young man in good health. Sequencing was done on a sample of naive CD4+ T cells sorted from blood. The subset was: CD45RA+ positively selected.

The CDR3: CASSPGTISYEQYF. The CDR3 DNA reads as TGTGCCAGCAGTCCCGGGACTATTTCCTACGAGCAGTACTTC. V is TRBV28 and J is TRBJ2-7; TRBD2 matches 7 bases. CDR1 and CDR2 (germline): MDHEN, SYDVKM. V shed 5 bases, J shed 1 base, and the junction held 5 bases outside the gene matches. This CDR3 comprises 14 residues. Using reference TRBV28 and TRBJ2-7 for the parts outside the CDR3, the full variable domain is DVKVTQSSRYLVKRTGEKVFLECVQDMDHENMFWYRQDPGLGLRLIYFSYDVKMKEKGDIPEGYSVSREKKERFSLILESASTNQTSMYLCASSPGTISYEQYFGPGTRLTVT.